The clone carrying this T cell receptor (beta chain) has only one observation. The data stem from a study of blood T cell repertoires in COVID-19. Study-level background: T cells, B-cell-depleted T cells, or PBMCs provided the cDNA or gDNA that served as material.

This study enrolled people aged about 18 to 100 from roughly 24 US geographic areas. Cohort assignment relied on participant-reported clinical history. In the authors' methods: For nucleated cells, counts were estimated from reference gene primer amplification. The repertoire was sequenced with immunoSEQ multiplex PCR; TCRdb's copy has only in-frame clones and lacks some. That table is the source of V, J and clone size, and D and trimming were worked out from the DNA. The table lists about 180,000 clones, roughly 84% of them singletons. Germline V CDR1 and CDR2: ENHRY, SYGVKD. CDR3 length: 15 residues. Trimming removed 11 bases at V and 0 bases at J, with 16 bases between.

This chain connects TRBV10-3 to TRBJ2-2, with D perhaps TRBD1 (5 bases). This TCR came from a man aged 55 to 70 who had recovered from COVID-19. The specimen was PBMCs or T cells enriched from blood (not recorded which). The CDR3 DNA is TGTGCCTTATCAGTGGGGCCCGCGAACACCGGGGAGCTGTTTTTT. Translated, it gives CALSVGPANTGELFF.